Listed below are T cell receptor beta chains from one sample, sequenced in a study of blood T cell repertoires in COVID-19. Some clones are missing from TCRdb's copy, which holds only in-frame ones; the method was immunoSEQ multiplex PCR. The data hold 30,000 to 40,000 clones, with around 93% observed a single time. What was sequenced was peripheral blood. The source is a human donor in a cohort sampled during active COVID-19. Each CDR3 is given with its conserved first and last residue. D genes are given only for firm matches. Clone size is given for some rows only: seen once, a few or many times, or a class if the clone is expanded.

V	J	D	size	DNA	CDR3
TRBV6-5	TRBJ1-1	NA	NA	TGTGCCAGCAGTTACGCTTCAGGGTGGGGAGCTTTCTTT	CASSYASGWGAFF
TRBV4-1	TRBJ1-2	NA	NA	TGCGCCAGCAGCCAAGAGTCGGGGAACCACTATAGCTACACCTTC	CASSQESGNHYSYTF
TRBV25-1	TRBJ2-2	NA	NA	TGTGCCAGCAGTGAAGCGGCTTTCACCGGGGAGCTGTTTTTT	CASSEAAFTGELFF
TRBV3-1/TRBV3-2	TRBJ2-2	NA	NA	TGTGCCAGCAGCCAAGAAAAAGGGGGAGCGAACACCGGGGAGCTGTTTTTT	CASSQEKGGANTGELFF
TRBV5-6	TRBJ2-1	NA	NA	TGTGCCAGCAGCTTGCCGGATGGCGGCGGGAATGAGCAGTTCTTC	CASSLPDGGGNEQFF
TRBV6-5	TRBJ1-2	TRBD1	NA	TGTGCCAGCAGTTACTCGCCAGGGGGCTTCAGTGGCTACACCTTC	CASSYSPGGFSGYTF
TRBV5-1	TRBJ1-3	TRBD1	NA	TGCGCCAGCAGTTTAACAGGGGTTGGAAACACCATATATTTT	CASSLTGVGNTIYF
TRBV24-1	TRBJ1-4	NA	once	TGTGCCACCAGTGATACCAGGATATTGGGTGAAAAACTGTTTTTT	CATSDTRILGEKLFF
TRBV5-1	TRBJ2-5	NA	NA	TGCGCCAACAATCGGCCGGGGGCGGGGGTAGAGACCCAGTACTTC	CANNRPGAGVETQYF
TRBV7-9	TRBJ2-1	NA	NA	TGTGCCAGCAGCAACACGGGCGGGGCGCGGAACTACAATGAGCAGTTCTTC	CASSNTGGARNYNEQFF